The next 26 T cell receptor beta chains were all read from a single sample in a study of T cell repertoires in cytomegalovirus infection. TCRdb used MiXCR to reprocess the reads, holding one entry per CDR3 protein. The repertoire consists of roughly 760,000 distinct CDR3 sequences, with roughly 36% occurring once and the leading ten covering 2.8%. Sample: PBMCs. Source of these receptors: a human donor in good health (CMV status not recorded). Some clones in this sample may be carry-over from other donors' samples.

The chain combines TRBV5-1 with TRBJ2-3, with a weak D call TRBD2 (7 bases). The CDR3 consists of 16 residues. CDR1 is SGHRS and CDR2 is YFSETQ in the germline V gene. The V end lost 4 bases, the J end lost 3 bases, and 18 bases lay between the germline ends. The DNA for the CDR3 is TGCGCCAGCAGCGCCGGTGGAGGGGGGGCAACAGATACGCAGTATTTT. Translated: CASSAGGGGATDTQYF.

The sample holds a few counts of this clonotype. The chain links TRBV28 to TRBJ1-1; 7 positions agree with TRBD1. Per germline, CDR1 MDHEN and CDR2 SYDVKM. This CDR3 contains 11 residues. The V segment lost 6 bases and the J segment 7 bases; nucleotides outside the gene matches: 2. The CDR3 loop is CASRQGREAFF. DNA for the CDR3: TGTGCCAGCAGACAGGGGCGTGAAGCTTTCTTT.

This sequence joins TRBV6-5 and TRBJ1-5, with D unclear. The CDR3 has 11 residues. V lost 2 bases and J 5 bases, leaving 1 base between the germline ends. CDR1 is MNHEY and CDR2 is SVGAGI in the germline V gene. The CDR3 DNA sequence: TGTGCCAGCAGTTACGATCAGCCCCAGCATTTT. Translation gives CASSYDQPQHF.

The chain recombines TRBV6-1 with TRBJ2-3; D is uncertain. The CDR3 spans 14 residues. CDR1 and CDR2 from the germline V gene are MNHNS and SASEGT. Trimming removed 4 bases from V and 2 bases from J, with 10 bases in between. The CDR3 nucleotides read TGTGCCAGCAGTGGACGGAAACTCACAGATACGCAGTATTTT. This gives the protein CASSGRKLTDTQYF.

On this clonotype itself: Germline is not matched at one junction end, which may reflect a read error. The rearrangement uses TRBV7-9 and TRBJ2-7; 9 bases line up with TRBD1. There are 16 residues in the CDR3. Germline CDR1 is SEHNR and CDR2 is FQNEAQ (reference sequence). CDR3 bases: TGTGCCAGCAGCTCAACCTCGGCACAGGGGGCCTACGAGCCGTACTTC. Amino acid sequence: CASSSTSAQGAYEPYF. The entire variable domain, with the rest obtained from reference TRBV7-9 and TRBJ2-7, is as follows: DTGVSQNPRHKITKRGQNVTFRCDPISEHNRLYWYRQTLGQGPEFLTYFQNEAQLEKSRLLSDRFSAERPKGSFSTLEIQRTEQGDSAMYLCASSSTSAQGAYEPYFGPGTRLTVT.

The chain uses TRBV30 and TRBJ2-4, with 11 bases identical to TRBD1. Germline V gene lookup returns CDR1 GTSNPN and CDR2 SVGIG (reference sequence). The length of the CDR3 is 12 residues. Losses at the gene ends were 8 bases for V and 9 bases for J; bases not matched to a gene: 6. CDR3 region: CARGQGAGIQYF. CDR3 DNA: TGTGCCCGCGGACAGGGGGCAGGCATTCAGTACTTC. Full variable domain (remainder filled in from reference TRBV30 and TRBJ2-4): SQTIHQWPATLVQPVGSPLSLECTVEGTSNPNLYWYRQAAGRGLQLLFYSVGIGQISSEVPQNLSASRPQDRQFILSSKKLLLSDSGFYLCARGQGAGIQYFGAGTRLSVL.

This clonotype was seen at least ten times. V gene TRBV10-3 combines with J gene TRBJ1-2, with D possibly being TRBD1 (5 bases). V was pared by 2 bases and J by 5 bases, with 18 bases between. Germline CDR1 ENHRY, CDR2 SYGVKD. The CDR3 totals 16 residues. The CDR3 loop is CAISERHGADMYGYTF. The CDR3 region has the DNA TGTGCCATCAGTGAGCGGCATGGGGCAGATATGTATGGCTACACCTTC.

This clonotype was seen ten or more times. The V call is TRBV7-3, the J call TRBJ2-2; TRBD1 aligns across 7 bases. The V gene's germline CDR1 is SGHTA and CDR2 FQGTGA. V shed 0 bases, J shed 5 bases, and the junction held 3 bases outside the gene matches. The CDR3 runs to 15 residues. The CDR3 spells CASSLTGRGTGELFF. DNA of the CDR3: TGTGCCAGCAGCTTAACCGGCAGGGGGACCGGGGAGCTGTTTTTT.

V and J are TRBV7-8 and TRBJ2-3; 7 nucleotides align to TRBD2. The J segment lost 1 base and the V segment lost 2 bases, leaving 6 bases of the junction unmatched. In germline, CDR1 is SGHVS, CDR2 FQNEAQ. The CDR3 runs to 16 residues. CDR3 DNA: TGTGCCAGCAGCTTAATTTGGGGGGGAGGCACAGATACGCAGTATTTT. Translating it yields CASSLIWGGGTDTQYF.

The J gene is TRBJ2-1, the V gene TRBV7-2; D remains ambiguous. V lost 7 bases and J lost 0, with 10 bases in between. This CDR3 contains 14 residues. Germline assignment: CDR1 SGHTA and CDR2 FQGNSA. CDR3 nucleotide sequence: TGTGCCAGCACCATGCAGAGCTCCTACAATGAGCAGTTCTTC. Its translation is CASTMQSSYNEQFF. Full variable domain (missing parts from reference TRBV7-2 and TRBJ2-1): GAGVSQSPSNKVTEKGKDVELRCDPISGHTALYWYRQSLGQGLEFLIYFQGNSAPDKSGLPSDRFSAERTGGSVSTLTIQRTQQEDSAVYLCASTMQSSYNEQFFGPGTRLTVL.

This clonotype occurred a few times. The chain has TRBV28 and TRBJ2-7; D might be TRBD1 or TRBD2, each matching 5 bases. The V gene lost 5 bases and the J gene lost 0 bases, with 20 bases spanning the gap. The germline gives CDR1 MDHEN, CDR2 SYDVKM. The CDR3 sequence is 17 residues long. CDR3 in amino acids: CASSHEQDWISSYEQYF. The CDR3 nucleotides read TGTGCCAGCAGTCACGAACAGGACTGGATCAGCTCCTACGAGCAGTACTTC.

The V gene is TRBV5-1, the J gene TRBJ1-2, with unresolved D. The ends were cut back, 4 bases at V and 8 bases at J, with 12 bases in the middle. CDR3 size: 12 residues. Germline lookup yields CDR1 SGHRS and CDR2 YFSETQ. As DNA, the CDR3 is TGCGCCAGCAGCCCTCGGGTGGGCGGCTACACCTTC. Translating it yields CASSPRVGGYTF.

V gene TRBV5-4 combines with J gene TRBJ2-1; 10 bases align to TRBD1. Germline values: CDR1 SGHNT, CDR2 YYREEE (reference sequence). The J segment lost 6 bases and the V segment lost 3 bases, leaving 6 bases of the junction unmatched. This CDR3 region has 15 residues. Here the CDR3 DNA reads TGTGCCAGCAGCTCCTCTAGGACAGGGGGCAATGAGCAGTTCTTC. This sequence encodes CASSSSRTGGNEQFF.

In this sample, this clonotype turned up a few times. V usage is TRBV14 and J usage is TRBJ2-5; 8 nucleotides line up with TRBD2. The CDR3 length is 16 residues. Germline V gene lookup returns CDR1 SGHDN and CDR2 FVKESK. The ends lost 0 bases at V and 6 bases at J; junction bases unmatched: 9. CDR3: CASSQDESGGWKTQYF. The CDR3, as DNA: TGTGCCAGCAGCCAAGACGAAAGCGGGGGATGGAAGACCCAGTACTTC.

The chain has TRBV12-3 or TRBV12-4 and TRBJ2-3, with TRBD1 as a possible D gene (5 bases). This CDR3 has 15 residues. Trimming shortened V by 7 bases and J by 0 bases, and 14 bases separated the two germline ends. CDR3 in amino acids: CASTLGATSTDTQYF. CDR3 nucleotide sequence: TGTGCCAGCACCCTAGGGGCGACAAGCACAGATACGCAGTATTTT.

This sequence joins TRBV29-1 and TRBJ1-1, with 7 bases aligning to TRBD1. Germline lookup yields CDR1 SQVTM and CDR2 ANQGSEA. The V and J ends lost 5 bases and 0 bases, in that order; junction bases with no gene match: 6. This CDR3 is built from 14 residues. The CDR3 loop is CSVFGTALNTEAFF. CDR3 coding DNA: TGCAGCGTTTTCGGGACAGCACTGAACACTGAAGCTTTCTTT.

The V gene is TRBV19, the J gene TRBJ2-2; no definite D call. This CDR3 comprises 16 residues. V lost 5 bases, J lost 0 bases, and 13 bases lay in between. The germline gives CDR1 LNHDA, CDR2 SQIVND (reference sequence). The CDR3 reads CASSLRRISNTGELFF. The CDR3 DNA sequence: TGTGCCAGTAGTCTGAGACGGATCTCGAACACCGGGGAGCTGTTTTTT.

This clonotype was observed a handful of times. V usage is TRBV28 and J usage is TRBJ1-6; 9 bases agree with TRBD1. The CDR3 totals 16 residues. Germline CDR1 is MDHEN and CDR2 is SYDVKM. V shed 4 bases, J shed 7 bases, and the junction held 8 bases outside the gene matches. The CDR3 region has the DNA TGTGCCAGCAGTTCGCCCGGGACAGGGTCGAATTCACCCCTCCACTTT. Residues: CASSSPGTGSNSPLHF.

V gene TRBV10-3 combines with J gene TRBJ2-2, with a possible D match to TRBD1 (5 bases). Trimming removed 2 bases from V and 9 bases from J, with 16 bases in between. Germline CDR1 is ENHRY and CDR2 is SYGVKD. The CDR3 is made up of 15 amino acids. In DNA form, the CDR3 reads TGTGCCATCAGTGAGAACGGACACCCATCCCGGGAGCTGTTTTTT. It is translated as CAISENGHPSRELFF.

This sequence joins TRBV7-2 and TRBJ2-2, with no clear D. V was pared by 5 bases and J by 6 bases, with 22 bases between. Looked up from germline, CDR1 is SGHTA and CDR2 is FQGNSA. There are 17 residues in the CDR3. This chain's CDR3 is CASSLLPLETSAGELFF. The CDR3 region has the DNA TGTGCCAGCAGCCTCTTACCCCTAGAGACCTCTGCCGGGGAGCTGTTTTTT.

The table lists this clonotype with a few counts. For the CDR3, the DNA is TGTGCCAGCAGCAGCCGCACCCTCGCTCGGGACAGGGCTTATGGAGGCTACACCTTC. It translates to CASSSRTLARDRAYGGYTF. The chain joins TRBV12-3 or TRBV12-4 to TRBJ1-2; 9 bases are shared with TRBD1. This CDR3 comprises 19 residues. J was trimmed by 8 bases and V by 6 bases; bases with no gene match: 25.

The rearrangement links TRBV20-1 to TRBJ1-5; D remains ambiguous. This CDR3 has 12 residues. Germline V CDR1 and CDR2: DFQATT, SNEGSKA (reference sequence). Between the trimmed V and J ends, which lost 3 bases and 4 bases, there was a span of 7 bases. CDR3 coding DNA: TGCAGTGCTAGTACCAGTAATCAGCCCCAGCATTTT. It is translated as CSASTSNQPQHF.

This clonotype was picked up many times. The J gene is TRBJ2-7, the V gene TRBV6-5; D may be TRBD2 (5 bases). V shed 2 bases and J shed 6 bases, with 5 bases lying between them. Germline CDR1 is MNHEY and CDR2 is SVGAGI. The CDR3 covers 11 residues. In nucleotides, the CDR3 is TGTGCCAGCAGTTACCGGGGCGAGCAGTACTTC. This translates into CASSYRGEQYF.

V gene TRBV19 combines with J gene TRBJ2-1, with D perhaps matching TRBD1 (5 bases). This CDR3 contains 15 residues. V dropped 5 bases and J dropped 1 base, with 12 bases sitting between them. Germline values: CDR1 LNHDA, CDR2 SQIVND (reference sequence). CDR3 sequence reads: CASSLQGRSYNEQFF. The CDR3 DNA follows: TGTGCCAGTAGTCTGCAGGGAAGATCCTACAATGAGCAGTTCTTC. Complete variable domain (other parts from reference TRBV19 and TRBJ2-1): DGGITQSPKYLFRKEGQNVTLSCEQNLNHDAMYWYRQDPGQGLRLIYYSQIVNDFQKGDIAEGYSVSREKKESFPLTVTSAQKNPTAFYLCASSLQGRSYNEQFFGPGTRLTVL.

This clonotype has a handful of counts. The CDR3 spells CASSLDRDRGWNQPQHF. The CDR3 nucleotides read TGTGCCAGCAGCTTAGACCGGGACAGGGGGTGGAATCAGCCCCAGCATTTT. This chain links TRBV11-2 with TRBJ1-5; 11 bases are shared with TRBD1. This CDR3 region has 17 residues. Germline V gene data show CDR1 as SGHAT and CDR2 as FQNNGV. Losses at the gene ends were 0 bases for V and 4 bases for J; bases not matched to a gene: 5.

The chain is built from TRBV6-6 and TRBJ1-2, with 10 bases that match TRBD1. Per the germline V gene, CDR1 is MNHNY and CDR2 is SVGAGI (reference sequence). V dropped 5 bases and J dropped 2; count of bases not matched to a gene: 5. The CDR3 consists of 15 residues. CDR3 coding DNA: TGTGCCAGCAGTCCAAGACAGGGGGCAAACTATGGCTACACCTTC. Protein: CASSPRQGANYGYTF.